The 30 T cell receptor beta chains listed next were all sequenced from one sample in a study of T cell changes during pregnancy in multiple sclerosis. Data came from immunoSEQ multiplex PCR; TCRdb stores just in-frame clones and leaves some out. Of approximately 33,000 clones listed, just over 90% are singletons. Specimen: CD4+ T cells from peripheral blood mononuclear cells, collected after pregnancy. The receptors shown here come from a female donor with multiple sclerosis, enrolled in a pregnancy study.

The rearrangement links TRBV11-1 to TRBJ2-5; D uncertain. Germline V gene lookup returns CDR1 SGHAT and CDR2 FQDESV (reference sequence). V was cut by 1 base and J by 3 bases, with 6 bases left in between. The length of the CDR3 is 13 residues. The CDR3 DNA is TGTGCCAGCAGCTTAGAACTGGAAGAGACCCAGTACTTC. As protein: CASSLELEETQYF.

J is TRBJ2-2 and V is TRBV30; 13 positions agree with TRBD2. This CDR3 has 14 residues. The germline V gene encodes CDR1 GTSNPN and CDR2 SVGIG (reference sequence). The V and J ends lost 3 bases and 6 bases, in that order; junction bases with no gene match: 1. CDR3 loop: CAWRGLAGPGELFF. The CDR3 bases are TGTGCCTGGAGGGGACTAGCGGGACCCGGGGAGCTGTTTTTT.

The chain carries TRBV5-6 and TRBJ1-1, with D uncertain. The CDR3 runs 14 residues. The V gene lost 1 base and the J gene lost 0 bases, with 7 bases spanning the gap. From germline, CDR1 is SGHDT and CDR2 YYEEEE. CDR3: CASSLITLNTEAFF. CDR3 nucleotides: TGTGCCAGCAGCTTGATCACATTGAACACTGAAGCTTTCTTT.

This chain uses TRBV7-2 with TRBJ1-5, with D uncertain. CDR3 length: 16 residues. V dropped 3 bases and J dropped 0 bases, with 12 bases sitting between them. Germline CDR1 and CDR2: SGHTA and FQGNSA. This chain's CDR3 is CASSLSGRNSNQPQHF. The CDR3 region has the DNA TGTGCCAGCAGCTTGAGCGGACGGAATAGCAATCAGCCCCAGCATTTT.

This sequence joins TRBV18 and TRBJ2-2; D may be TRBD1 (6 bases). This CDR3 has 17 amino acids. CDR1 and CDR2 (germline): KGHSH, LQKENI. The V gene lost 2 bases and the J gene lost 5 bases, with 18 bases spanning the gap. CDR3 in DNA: TGTGCCAGCTCACCATCAAAAGGACAGAAAAGAACCGGGGAGCTGTTTTTT. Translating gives CASSPSKGQKRTGELFF. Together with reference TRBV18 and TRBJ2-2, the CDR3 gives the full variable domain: NAGVMQNPRHLVRRRGQEARLRCSPMKGHSHVYWYRQLPEEGLKFMVYLQKENIIDESGMPKERFSAEFPKEGPSILRIQQVVRGDSAAYFCASSPSKGQKRTGELFFGEGSRLTVL.

The CDR3 DNA reads TGTGCCAGCAGCTTAGCCACAGGGTCCCCCACCTACGAGCAGTACTTC. Amino acid sequence: CASSLATGSPTYEQYF. This chain links TRBV7-2 with TRBJ2-7; D is perhaps TRBD1 (6 bases). V gave up 0 bases and J gave up 2 bases, with 14 bases separating them. CDR1 SGHTA and CDR2 FQGNSA come from the germline V gene. The CDR3 sequence is 16 residues long.

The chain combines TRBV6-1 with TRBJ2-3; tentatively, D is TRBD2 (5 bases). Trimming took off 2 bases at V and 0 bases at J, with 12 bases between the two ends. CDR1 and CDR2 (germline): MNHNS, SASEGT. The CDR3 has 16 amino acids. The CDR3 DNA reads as TGTGCCAGCAGTGAATGGCAGCGGCGCAGCACAGATACGCAGTATTTT. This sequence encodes CASSEWQRRSTDTQYF.

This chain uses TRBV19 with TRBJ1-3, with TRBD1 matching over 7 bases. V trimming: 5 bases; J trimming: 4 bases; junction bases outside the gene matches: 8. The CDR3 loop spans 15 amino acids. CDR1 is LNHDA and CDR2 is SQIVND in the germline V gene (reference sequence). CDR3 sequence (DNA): TGTGCCAGTAGTGGACAGGCCCTCGGGGGAAACACCATATATTTT. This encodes CASSGQALGGNTIYF.

The CDR3 is CASTPRAQGAGDTQYF. Written as DNA, the CDR3 is TGTGCCAGCACCCCCCGGGCGCAGGGGGCAGGAGATACGCAGTATTTT. V usage is TRBV25-1 and J usage is TRBJ2-3; 8 positions match TRBD1. The trim removed 7 bases at V and 5 bases at J, leaving 14 bases unmatched. The germline CDR1 and CDR2 sequences are MGHDK and SYGVNS. CDR3 length: 16 amino acids.

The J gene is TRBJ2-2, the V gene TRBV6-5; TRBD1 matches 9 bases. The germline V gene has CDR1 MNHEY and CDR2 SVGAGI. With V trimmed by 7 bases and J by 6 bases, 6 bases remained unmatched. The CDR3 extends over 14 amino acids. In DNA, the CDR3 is TGTGCCAGCAAGTGGACAGGGGTTCCCGGGGAGCTGTTTTTT. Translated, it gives CASKWTGVPGELFF.

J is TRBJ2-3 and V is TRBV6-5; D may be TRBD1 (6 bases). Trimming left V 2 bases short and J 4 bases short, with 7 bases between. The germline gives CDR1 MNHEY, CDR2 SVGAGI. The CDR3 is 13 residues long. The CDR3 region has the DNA TGTGCCAGCAGTTACGGGGGCCCAGATACGCAGTATTTT. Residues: CASSYGGPDTQYF.

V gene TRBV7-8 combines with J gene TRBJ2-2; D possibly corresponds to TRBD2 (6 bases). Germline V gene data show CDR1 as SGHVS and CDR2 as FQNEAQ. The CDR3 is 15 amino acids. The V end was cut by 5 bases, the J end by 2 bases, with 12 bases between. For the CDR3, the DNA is TGTGCCAGCAGCCAAGCGGGCCGTAACACCGGGGAGCTGTTTTTT. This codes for CASSQAGRNTGELFF.

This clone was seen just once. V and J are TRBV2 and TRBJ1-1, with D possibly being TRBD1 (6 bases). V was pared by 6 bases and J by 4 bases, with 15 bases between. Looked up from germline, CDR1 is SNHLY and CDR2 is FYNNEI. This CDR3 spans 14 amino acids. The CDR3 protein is CASRDSHRATEAFF. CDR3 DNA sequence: TGTGCCAGCAGGGATTCCCACAGGGCCACTGAAGCTTTCTTT.

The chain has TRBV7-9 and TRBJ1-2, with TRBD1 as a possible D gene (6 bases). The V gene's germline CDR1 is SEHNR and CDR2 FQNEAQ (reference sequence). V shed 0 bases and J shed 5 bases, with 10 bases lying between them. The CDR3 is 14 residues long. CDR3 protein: CASSLALQGYGYTF. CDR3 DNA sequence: TGTGCCAGCAGCTTAGCCTTGCAGGGGTATGGCTACACCTTC.

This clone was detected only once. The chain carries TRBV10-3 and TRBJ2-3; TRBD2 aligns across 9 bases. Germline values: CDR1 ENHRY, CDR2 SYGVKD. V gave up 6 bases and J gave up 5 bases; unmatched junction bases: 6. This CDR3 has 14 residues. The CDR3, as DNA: TGTGCCATCAGATCAGCGGGAGGTGGAGATACGCAGTATTTT. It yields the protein CAIRSAGGGDTQYF.

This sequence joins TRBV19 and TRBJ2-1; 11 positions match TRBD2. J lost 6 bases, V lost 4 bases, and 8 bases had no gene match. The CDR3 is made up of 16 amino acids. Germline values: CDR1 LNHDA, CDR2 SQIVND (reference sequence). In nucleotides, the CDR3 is TGTGCCAGTAGTACTTCTCTAGCGGGGGGAGGCAATGAGCAGTTCTTC. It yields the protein CASSTSLAGGGNEQFF.

The CDR3 bases are TGTGCCAGCAGCCCCGCGGGGCGATACGAGCAGTACTTC. It yields the protein CASSPAGRYEQYF. The genes are TRBV13 and TRBJ2-7; D may be TRBD2 (6 bases). This CDR3 is 13 amino acids long. Germline V lookup: CDR1 PRHDT, CDR2 FYEKMQ (reference sequence). The V end was cut by 5 bases, the J end by 4 bases, with 12 bases between.

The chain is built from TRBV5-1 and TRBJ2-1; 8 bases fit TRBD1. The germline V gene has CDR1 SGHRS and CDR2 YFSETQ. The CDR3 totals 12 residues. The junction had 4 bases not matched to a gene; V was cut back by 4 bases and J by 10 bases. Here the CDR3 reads CASSIQGEEQFF. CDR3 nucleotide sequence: TGCGCCAGCAGCATACAGGGGGAAGAGCAGTTCTTC.

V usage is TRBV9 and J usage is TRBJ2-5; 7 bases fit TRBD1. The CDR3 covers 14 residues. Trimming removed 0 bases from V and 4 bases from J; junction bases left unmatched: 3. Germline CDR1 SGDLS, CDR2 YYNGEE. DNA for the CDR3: TGTGCCAGCAGCGTAGAGGGGGCGGGAGAGACCCAGTACTTC. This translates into CASSVEGAGETQYF.

The CDR3 sequence: CASSRDRGYEQYF. The CDR3 bases are TGTGCCAGCAGCCGGGACAGGGGCTACGAGCAGTACTTC. The chain uses TRBV25-1 and TRBJ2-7; 10 nucleotides match TRBD1. Looked up from germline, CDR1 is MGHDK and CDR2 is SYGVNS. J was trimmed by 3 bases and V by 6 bases; bases with no gene match: 2. The CDR3 has 13 amino acids.

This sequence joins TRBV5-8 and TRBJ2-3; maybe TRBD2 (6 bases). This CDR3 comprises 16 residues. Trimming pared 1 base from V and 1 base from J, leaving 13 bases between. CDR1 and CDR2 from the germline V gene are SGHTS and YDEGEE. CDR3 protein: CASSLRWGTGTDTQYF. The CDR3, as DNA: TGTGCCAGCAGCTTGAGGTGGGGGACTGGCACAGATACGCAGTATTTT.

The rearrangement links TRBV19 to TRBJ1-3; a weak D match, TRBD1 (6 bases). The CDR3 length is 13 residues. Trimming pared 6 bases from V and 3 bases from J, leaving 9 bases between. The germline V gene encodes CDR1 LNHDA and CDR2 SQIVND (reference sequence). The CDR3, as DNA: TGTGCCAGTAGCCCAGGGGTTGGAAACACCATATATTTT. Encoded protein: CASSPGVGNTIYF.

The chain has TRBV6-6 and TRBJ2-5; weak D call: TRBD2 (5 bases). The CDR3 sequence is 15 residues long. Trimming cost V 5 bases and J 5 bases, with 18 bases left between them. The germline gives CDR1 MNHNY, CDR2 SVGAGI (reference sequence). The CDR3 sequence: CASSPPRRERETQYF. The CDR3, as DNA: TGTGCCAGCAGTCCCCCCCGACGCGAGCGGGAGACCCAGTACTTC.

DNA for the CDR3: TGTGCCAGCTCAGCGTACGGGGACACTGAAGCTTTCTTT. The encoded protein is CASSAYGDTEAFF. The V and J genes are TRBV18 and TRBJ1-1; no clear D. Germline lookup yields CDR1 KGHSH and CDR2 LQKENI. Trimming cost V 5 bases and J 3 bases, with 10 bases left between them. This CDR3 contains 13 residues.

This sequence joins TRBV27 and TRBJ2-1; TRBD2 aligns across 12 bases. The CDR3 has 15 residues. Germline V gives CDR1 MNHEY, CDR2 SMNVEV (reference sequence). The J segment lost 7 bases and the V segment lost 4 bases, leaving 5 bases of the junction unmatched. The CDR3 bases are TGTGCCAGCAGTTCCCCTAGCGGGAGGGTGAATGAGCAGTTCTTC. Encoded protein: CASSSPSGRVNEQFF.

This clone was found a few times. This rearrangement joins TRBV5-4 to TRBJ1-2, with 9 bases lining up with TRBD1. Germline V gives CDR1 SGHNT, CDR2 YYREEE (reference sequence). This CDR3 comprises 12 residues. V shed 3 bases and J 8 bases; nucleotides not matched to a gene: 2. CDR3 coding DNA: TGTGCCAGCAGCTCGACAGGGGGAGGCTACACCTTC. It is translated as CASSSTGGGYTF.

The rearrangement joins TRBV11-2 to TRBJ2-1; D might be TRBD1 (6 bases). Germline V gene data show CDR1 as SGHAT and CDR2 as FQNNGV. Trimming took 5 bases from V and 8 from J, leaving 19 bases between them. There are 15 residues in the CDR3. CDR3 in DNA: TGTGCCAGCAGCCAAGGGACATCTCGCGGCGATGAGCAGTTCTTC. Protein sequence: CASSQGTSRGDEQFF.

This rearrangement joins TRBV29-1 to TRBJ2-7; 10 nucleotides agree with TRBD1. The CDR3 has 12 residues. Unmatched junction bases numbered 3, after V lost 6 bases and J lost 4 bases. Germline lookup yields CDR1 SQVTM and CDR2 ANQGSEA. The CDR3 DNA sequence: TGCAGCGTGGGACAGGGGATTTACGAGCAGTACTTC. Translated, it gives CSVGQGIYEQYF.

The CDR3 DNA sequence: TGCGCCAGCAGCTTGGCCTGGACTAGCGGGAAGAATGAGCAGTTCTTC. Translation: CASSLAWTSGKNEQFF. The rearrangement joins TRBV5-1 to TRBJ2-1, with 12 bases identical to TRBD2. The CDR3 is 16 residues long. The V segment lost 0 bases and the J segment 7 bases; nucleotides outside the gene matches: 5. Germline values: CDR1 SGHRS, CDR2 YFSETQ.

The CDR3 spells CSVDAPPRAGVTDTQYF. As DNA, the CDR3 is TGCAGCGTTGATGCCCCCCCTCGGGCGGGAGTCACAGATACGCAGTATTTT. This chain uses TRBV29-1 with TRBJ2-3, with 7 bases lining up with TRBD2. The V gene's germline CDR1 is SQVTM and CDR2 ANQGSEA. The trim removed 3 bases at V and 2 bases at J, leaving 14 bases unmatched. There are 17 residues in the CDR3.